Below are 14 T cell receptor beta chains sequenced from a single sample in a study of blood T cell repertoires in COVID-19. Method: immunoSEQ multiplex PCR; TCRdb's copy keeps in-frame clones and lacks some. The data contain some 250,000 clones, under 95% of them singletons. The sequencing sample was made of PBMCs or T cells enriched from blood (not recorded which). The receptors originated from a woman aged 40 to 50 with acute COVID-19.

The rearrangement links TRBV4-1 to TRBJ1-1; D is unresolved. The V end lost 1 base, the J end lost 2 bases, and 11 bases lay between the germline ends. Germline CDR1 and CDR2: MGHRA and YSYEKL. This CDR3 has 15 residues. In DNA, the CDR3 is TGCGCCAGCAGCCAAGTTGTGTTTAGAAACACTGAAGCTTTCTTT. It encodes CASSQVVFRNTEAFF.

This chain connects TRBV9 to TRBJ2-5; D is unclear. The CDR3 is 15 amino acids. V was clipped by 0 bases and J by 2 bases, with 11 bases between them. Per the germline V gene, CDR1 is SGDLS and CDR2 is YYNGEE. The CDR3 DNA sequence: TGTGCCAGCAGCGTAGCTCCAGGTTGGCAAGAGACCCAGTACTTC. Protein sequence: CASSVAPGWQETQYF.

The chain has TRBV28 and TRBJ1-2; TRBD1 might be the D (6 bases). Between the trimmed V and J ends, which lost 7 bases and 8 bases, there was a span of 14 bases. This CDR3 contains 12 residues. CDR1 is MDHEN, CDR2 SYDVKM, per germline. CDR3 DNA sequence: TGTGCCAGCACCAACAGGGCTAGGGGCTACACCTTC. Translation: CASTNRARGYTF.

This clone appeared a few times. This rearrangement joins TRBV18 to TRBJ2-1, with D perhaps TRBD2 (6 bases). The germline V gene has CDR1 KGHSH and CDR2 LQKENI. The V end lost 1 base, the J end lost 9 bases, and 7 bases lay between the germline ends. The CDR3 length is 12 residues. DNA for the CDR3: TGTGCCAGCTCACCACGGCGGGGTGAGCAGTTCTTC. Translation: CASSPRRGEQFF.

DNA of the CDR3: TGTGCCAGCAGTTTGTCCAAAAACACTGAAGCTTTCTTT. This gives the protein CASSLSKNTEAFF. The chain has TRBV28 and TRBJ1-1; D ambiguous. The CDR3 sequence is 13 residues long. CDR1 is MDHEN, CDR2 SYDVKM, per germline. V shed 3 bases and J shed 2 bases, with 7 bases lying between them.

V gene TRBV3-1 (or the pseudogene TRBV3-2) combines with J gene TRBJ2-2; weak D call: TRBD1 (5 bases). The germline V gene has CDR1 LGHDT and CDR2 YNNKEL (reference sequence). This CDR3 is built from 14 residues. V shed 5 bases and J shed 2 bases, with 9 bases lying between them. Here the CDR3 DNA reads TGTGCCAGCAGCAGGCAGGGCAACACCGGGGAGCTGTTTTTT. Its protein product is CASSRQGNTGELFF.

This chain connects TRBV20-1 to TRBJ1-2; TRBD1 is a possible D gene (6 bases). Trimming removed 7 bases at V and 3 bases at J, with 9 bases between. The CDR3 is made up of 11 amino acids. CDR1 and CDR2 (germline): DFQATT, SNEGSKA (reference sequence). The CDR3 nucleotides read TGCAGTGTAGGACAGTACTATGGCTACACCTTC. Translation gives CSVGQYYGYTF.

The gene calls are TRBV18 and TRBJ1-1; D remains ambiguous. Germline V gene sequence: CDR1 KGHSH, CDR2 LQKENI. V dropped 2 bases and J dropped 3 bases, with 7 bases sitting between them. This CDR3 has 13 residues. In DNA form, the CDR3 reads TGTGCCAGCTCACCAATTGGAGACACTGAAGCTTTCTTT. Translation gives CASSPIGDTEAFF. Drawing the rest from reference TRBV18 and TRBJ1-1, the complete variable domain is NAGVMQNPRHLVRRRGQEARLRCSPMKGHSHVYWYRQLPEEGLKFMVYLQKENIIDESGMPKERFSAEFPKEGPSILRIQQVVRGDSAAYFCASSPIGDTEAFFGQGTRLTVV.

This chain links TRBV11-3 with TRBJ2-1; TRBD2 matches 12 bases. Looked up from germline, CDR1 is SGHNT and CDR2 is YENEEA. CDR3 length equals 17 residues. After removal of 2 bases from V and 0 bases from J, the junction contained 2 bases not matched to a gene. The CDR3 coding sequence is TGTGCCAGCAGCTTAACTAGCGGGAGGAGCTCCTACAATGAGCAGTTCTTC. Protein: CASSLTSGRSSYNEQFF.

V is TRBV6-2 or TRBV6-3 and J is TRBJ2-5, with 12 bases lining up with TRBD2. Trimming removed 4 bases from V and 4 bases from J; junction bases left unmatched: 4. The CDR3 runs 15 residues. CDR1 and CDR2 from the germline V gene are MNHEY and SVGEGT. The CDR3 coding sequence is TGTGCCAGCAGTTGGACTAGCGGGGTGCTAGAGACCCAGTACTTC. Protein product: CASSWTSGVLETQYF.

The count of this clone is one. The V and J genes are TRBV7-6 and TRBJ1-5; 7 nucleotides align to TRBD1. V lost 5 bases to trimming and J lost 6 bases; unmatched junction nucleotides: 4. The CDR3 sequence is 13 residues long. Germline V gene sequence: CDR1 SGHVS, CDR2 FNYEAQ. CDR3 in amino acids: CASSPTGVQPQHF. The CDR3 DNA is TGTGCCAGCAGCCCTACAGGGGTTCAGCCCCAGCATTTT. Full variable domain (remainder filled in from reference TRBV7-6 and TRBJ1-5): GAGVSQSPRYKVTKRGQDVALRCDPISGHVSLYWYRQALGQGPEFLTYFNYEAQQDKSGLPNDRFSAERPEGSISTLTIQRTEQRDSAMYRCASSPTGVQPQHFGDGTRLSIL.

This chain uses TRBV7-9 with TRBJ2-3; a possible D gene is TRBD1 (6 bases). This CDR3 contains 14 residues. V lost 6 bases and J lost 0, with 10 bases in between. Germline V gene data show CDR1 as SEHNR and CDR2 as FQNEAQ (reference sequence). The DNA of the CDR3 is TGTGCCAGCAGACTAGGGGGTAGCACAGATACGCAGTATTTT. Translated, it gives CASRLGGSTDTQYF.

J is TRBJ1-5 and V is TRBV5-6, with D uncertain. CDR1 and CDR2 from the germline V gene are SGHDT and YYEEEE. The CDR3 loop spans 15 amino acids. Trimming stripped 0 bases from V and 5 bases from J, with 12 bases between. CDR3 in DNA: TGTGCCAGCAGCTTGGCCGGGGTTTTGGATCAGCCCCAGCATTTT. Protein sequence: CASSLAGVLDQPQHF.

The chain employs TRBV5-1 and TRBJ1-1; possible D gene TRBD1, 5 bases. Trimming removed 0 bases at V and 2 bases at J, with 8 bases between. Germline CDR1 SGHRS, CDR2 YFSETQ. The CDR3 sequence is 14 residues long. The DNA of the CDR3 is TGCGCCAGCAGCTTGGACAGGCCCAACACTGAAGCTTTCTTT. Its protein is CASSLDRPNTEAFF.